This TCR beta chain originates from a study of graft-versus-host responses after intestinal transplantation. Study as a whole: Transplants given to recipients were multivisceral, liver-intestinal, or isolated intestinal. Following induction with anti-thymocyte globulin, all recipients were given tacrolimus and steroids for about 3 years.

Points from the study as a whole: The recipient marrow held GvH clones, and some of them showed up first in ileum or blood. Early after transplant, HvG clones declined as circulating GvH clones peaked.

This CDR3 is 11 amino acids long. This table comes from immunoSEQ multiplex PCR, and its TCRdb copy is limited to in-frame clones, with some not included. Of around 88,000 clones in the sample, 80% to 95% are singletons; the top ten hold 6.5% to 8.5%. Details on this clone: Its cognate antigen is unknown.

The TCR was taken from a human donor who was the organ donor for an intestinal transplant. This specimen consisted of unstimulated CD8+ T cells sorted from spleen or lymph node cells, obtained before transplant. This chain connects TRBV12-2 to TRBJ1-2. TRBV12-2 is given as a pseudogene. The CDR3 coding sequence is TGTGCAAGTCGCTTCCGGGGGTGGGAGCGGTTC. It translates to CASRFRGWERF.